A single sample is the source of the 29 T cell receptor beta chains below, sequenced in a study of T cells after yellow fever vaccination (dated by TCRdb to between 2017 and 2020). The library relied on 5' RACE. The sequencer listed for this sample is Illumina HiSeq 2500. TCRdb handled the public reads itself, with Q25 trimming in fastp and clone calling in MiXCR, and kept productive beta chains. Rows matching on CDR3 protein sequence are summarized as one entry with the most common DNA and genes. The sample table records 200,000 or so distinct CDR3 sequences; approximately 6.7% of these occur just once. The ten largest account for 0.85% to 1.2% of the sample. This specimen's treatment or condition label, per the study, means: live attenuated yellow fever vaccine strain. The sample consisted of CD4+ T cells sorted from PBMCs, taken on the day of the yellow fever booster vaccination. Every receptor here comes from a man aged 25 to 45 who received the YFV17D yellow fever vaccine.

The chain employs TRBV20-1 and TRBJ2-5; TRBD2 aligns across 14 bases. The CDR3 runs to 14 residues. Germline CDR1 and CDR2: DFQATT and SNEGSKA (reference sequence). V lost 5 bases to trimming and J lost 4 bases; unmatched junction nucleotides: 3. CDR3 coding DNA: TGCAGTGCTCCTGGACTAGCGGGAGGAGAGACCCAGTACTTC. It translates to CSAPGLAGGETQYF.

The chain links TRBV20-1 to TRBJ1-2; a possible D gene is TRBD1 (5 bases). The CDR3 is 16 residues long. The germline gives CDR1 DFQATT, CDR2 SNEGSKA (reference sequence). V was shortened by 2 bases and J by 0 bases, with 16 bases between the two germline ends. CDR3 sequence (DNA): TGCAGTGCTAGAAACGATAAGGGGAAAGCTAACTATGGCTACACCTTC. Protein sequence: CSARNDKGKANYGYTF.

Many counts were recorded for this clonotype. This chain links TRBV5-1 with TRBJ2-7; the D is unclear. There are 13 residues in the CDR3. Germline V gene lookup returns CDR1 SGHRS and CDR2 YFSETQ. V was cut by 0 bases and J by 8 bases, with 12 bases left in between. CDR3 in DNA: TGCGCCAGCAGCTTGGGGGAATCTCTCCAGCAGTACTTC. Its translation is CASSLGESLQQYF.

This chain links TRBV5-1 with TRBJ2-3; tentative D call: TRBD2 (6 bases). The CDR3 extends over 14 amino acids. Germline lookup yields CDR1 SGHRS and CDR2 YFSETQ. V was pared by 0 bases and J by 3 bases, with 8 bases between. The CDR3 is CASSLDGGTDTQYF. The DNA for the CDR3 is TGCGCCAGCAGCTTGGACGGGGGAACAGATACGCAGTATTTT.

The CDR3 loop reads CASSLAQGGNTQYF. In DNA form, the CDR3 reads TGTGCCAGCAGCTTAGCGCAGGGTGGCAATACGCAGTATTTT. The genes are TRBV7-7 and TRBJ2-3, with TRBD1 as a possible D gene (5 bases). The CDR3 length is 14 residues. Germline CDR1 and CDR2: SSHAT and FNYEAQ (reference sequence). V was pared by 0 bases and J by 7 bases, with 11 bases between.

V and J are TRBV11-2 and TRBJ1-5; D ambiguous. CDR1 is SGHAT and CDR2 is FQNNGV in the germline V gene. CDR3 length: 14 amino acids. V lost 5 bases and J 3 bases, leaving 11 bases between the germline ends. The CDR3 loop is CASSHPATNQPQHF. The CDR3 DNA sequence: TGTGCCAGCAGCCACCCCGCGACCAATCAGCCCCAGCATTTT.

V is TRBV20-1 and J is TRBJ1-1; tentative D call: TRBD1 (5 bases). Germline V gene sequence: CDR1 DFQATT, CDR2 SNEGSKA (reference sequence). V lost 4 bases and J 2 bases, leaving 11 bases between the germline ends. The CDR3 has 13 residues. The CDR3 here is CSATPGLNTEAFF. The CDR3, as DNA: TGCAGTGCTACCCCGGGACTTAACACTGAAGCTTTCTTT.

Concerning this clonotype itself: This may be a read error: a much more frequent sequence differs by one nucleotide. The rearrangement links TRBV12-3 or TRBV12-4 to TRBJ2-1; no firm D call. The CDR3 length is 14 residues. V lost 3 bases to trimming and J lost 6 bases, with 12 bases between them. Written as DNA, the CDR3 is TGTGCCAGCAGTTTTACGGGTTCAACCAATGAGCAGTTCTTC. Translating gives CASSFTGSTNEQFF.

This clonotype was counted at least ten times. V and J are TRBV6-1 and TRBJ2-2; D unresolved. This CDR3 is built from 13 residues. CDR1 is MNHNS, CDR2 SASEGT, per germline. Trimming cost V 11 bases and J 5 bases, with 15 bases left between them. The CDR3 nucleotides are TGTGCCTCATTAAACAGAATGACCGGGGAGCTGTTTTTT. It translates to CASLNRMTGELFF.

The chain has TRBV5-4 and TRBJ2-7; D is possibly TRBD1 (6 bases). V lost 4 bases to trimming and J lost 1 base, with 15 bases between them. Germline CDR1 reads SGHNT; CDR2 reads YYREEE (reference sequence). This CDR3 contains 15 residues. Here the CDR3 DNA reads TGTGCCAGCAGCCCTGTTCAGGGGCGTTCCTACGAGCAGTACTTC. Protein product: CASSPVQGRSYEQYF.

This chain connects TRBV7-2 to TRBJ2-2; TRBD2 matches at 8 bases. Losses at the gene ends were 5 bases for V and 4 bases for J; bases not matched to a gene: 6. CDR3 length: 15 amino acids. Germline CDR1 reads SGHTA; CDR2 reads FQGNSA. DNA of the CDR3: TGTGCCAGCAGCCGTAGCGGGACCGGCACCGGGGAGCTGTTTTTT. The encoded protein is CASSRSGTGTGELFF.

This clonotype has more than one count but fewer than ten. Compared with germline, one end of the junction differs, possibly owing to a read error. The gene calls are TRBV20-1 and TRBJ2-1; 8 nucleotides match TRBD2. The CDR3 contains 16 residues. Germline V gene data show CDR1 as DFQATT and CDR2 as SNEGSKA (reference sequence). The CDR3 here is CCARDALVGTSDEQFF. CDR3 nucleotides: TGCTGTGCTAGAGATGCCCTGGTCGGGACTAGTGATGAGCAGTTCTTC.

This clonotype occurred a few times. The V and J genes are TRBV19 and TRBJ1-1; D may be TRBD1 (5 bases). V was shortened by 5 bases and J by 5 bases, with 15 bases between the two germline ends. Looked up from germline, CDR1 is LNHDA and CDR2 is SQIVND (reference sequence). There are 14 residues in the CDR3. The CDR3 sequence is CASSSGLSRTEAFF. In DNA form, the CDR3 reads TGTGCCAGTAGTTCGGGACTTTCTCGGACTGAAGCTTTCTTT.

The chain couples TRBV11-2 to TRBJ2-3; D is possibly TRBD1 or TRBD2 (6 bases each). Germline V gives CDR1 SGHAT, CDR2 FQNNGV. This CDR3 has 19 residues. Deletions cut 2 bases from V and 1 base from J, with 22 bases between. CDR3 loop: CASSLYRGARQVGTDTQYF. As DNA, the CDR3 is TGTGCCAGCAGCTTATATAGGGGGGCTAGACAAGTTGGCACAGATACGCAGTATTTT.

This clonotype was seen repeatedly, ten times or more. The genes are TRBV29-1 and TRBJ2-5, with unresolved D. CDR3 size: 10 residues. Germline V gene lookup returns CDR1 SQVTM and CDR2 ANQGSEA. V gave up 6 bases and J gave up 4 bases, with 6 bases separating them. The CDR3 here is CSVDIETQYF. CDR3 DNA: TGCAGCGTCGACATAGAGACCCAGTACTTC.

This clonotype was recorded a few times. The chain couples TRBV6-2 or TRBV6-3 to TRBJ2-2; 11 nucleotides line up with TRBD1. Per the germline V gene, CDR1 is MNHEY and CDR2 is SVGEGT. CDR3 length: 15 residues. With 6 bases clipped from V and 4 bases from J, the junction kept 4 bases outside the gene matches. DNA for the CDR3: TGTGCCAGCAGCCGAGGACAGGGGGCCACCGGGGAGCTGTTTTTT. Its translation is CASSRGQGATGELFF.

For the CDR3, the DNA is TGCGCCAGCAGCTTGGGACGGTGGAACACTGAAGCTTTCTTT. Translating gives CASSLGRWNTEAFF. V gene TRBV5-1 combines with J gene TRBJ1-1; D not certain. Germline CDR1 and CDR2: SGHRS and YFSETQ. The CDR3 length is 14 residues. V was pared by 0 bases and J by 1 base, with 7 bases between.

The V gene is TRBV5-1, the J gene TRBJ2-1, with TRBD2 matching over 8 bases. V gave up 0 bases and J gave up 10 bases; unmatched junction bases: 12. Germline CDR1 and CDR2: SGHRS and YFSETQ. The CDR3 consists of 16 residues. CDR3 protein: CASSLAASGSYGEQFF. Written as DNA, the CDR3 is TGCGCCAGCAGCTTGGCGGCTAGCGGGTCATATGGGGAGCAGTTCTTC.

This rearrangement joins TRBV5-1 to TRBJ2-7, with no clear D. Trimming stripped 1 base from V and 2 bases from J, with 13 bases between. Germline V lookup: CDR1 SGHRS, CDR2 YFSETQ. The CDR3 consists of 15 residues. CDR3 DNA sequence: TGCGCCAGCAGCTTGACTTTGGCCGCCCCCTACGAGCAGTACTTC. Protein product: CASSLTLAAPYEQYF. The full variable domain, its missing parts supplied by reference TRBV5-1 and TRBJ2-7, is KAGVTQTPRYLIKTRGQQVTLSCSPISGHRSVSWYQQTPGQGLQFLFEYFSETQRNKGNFPGRFSGRQFSNSRSEMNVSTLELGDSALYLCASSLTLAAPYEQYFGPGTRLTVT.

This clonotype was seen many times. The chain has TRBV3-1 and TRBJ1-6; 10 bases match TRBD1. The CDR3 runs to 15 residues. Trimming cost V 4 bases and J 10 bases; bases outside gene matches: 7. Germline V lookup: CDR1 LGHDT, CDR2 YNNKEL (reference sequence). CDR3 in amino acids: CASSLTGTGDSPLHF. The CDR3, as DNA: TGTGCCAGCAGCCTCACAGGGACAGGGGACTCACCCCTCCACTTT.

This chain connects TRBV6-1 to TRBJ2-1; no clear D gene. Germline values: CDR1 MNHNS, CDR2 SASEGT. The CDR3 consists of 18 residues. Trimming removed 6 bases from V and 6 bases from J, with 27 bases in between. CDR3 residues: CASSNGLDLHVRGNEQFF. The CDR3 nucleotides are TGTGCCAGCAGCAACGGCCTGGACCTGCACGTCCGAGGCAATGAGCAGTTCTTC.

This clonotype occurred a few times. This rearrangement joins TRBV15 to TRBJ2-3; TRBD1 might be the D (5 bases). Germline CDR1 reads LNHNV; CDR2 reads YYDKDF (reference sequence). V was trimmed by 4 bases and J by 0 bases, leaving 14 bases between them. This CDR3 is 16 amino acids long. The CDR3 bases are TGTGCCACCAGCAAAAACAGGCAGATAAGCACAGATACGCAGTATTTT. Its protein is CATSKNRQISTDTQYF.

This clonotype has a handful of counts. The CDR3 loop is CASSPPMGYETQYF. CDR3 in DNA: TGTGCCAGCTCACCCCCAATGGGGTACGAGACCCAGTACTTC. The rearrangement uses TRBV18 and TRBJ2-5; no firm D call. Germline CDR1 KGHSH, CDR2 LQKENI. The V gene lost 3 bases and the J gene lost 5 bases, with 13 bases spanning the gap. This CDR3 comprises 14 residues.

This clonotype showed up just a few times. The chain carries TRBV7-9 and TRBJ1-5, with D uncertain. This CDR3 has 15 residues. The germline V and J ends were trimmed by 4 bases and 6 bases, with 16 bases remaining between them. Germline V gene lookup returns CDR1 SEHNR and CDR2 FQNEAQ (reference sequence). CDR3 protein: CASSYGEWGSQPQHF. The CDR3 region has the DNA TGTGCCAGCAGCTACGGGGAGTGGGGTTCTCAGCCCCAGCATTTT.

This clonotype was seen repeatedly, ten times or more. The CDR3 region is CASRSDRAGNEQFF. The CDR3 DNA sequence: TGTGCCAGCAGATCGGACAGGGCTGGCAATGAGCAGTTCTTC. The chain is built from TRBV27 and TRBJ2-1; 8 bases fit TRBD1. Germline-derived CDR1 and CDR2 are MNHEY and SMNVEV (reference sequence). The V and J ends lost 6 bases and 6 bases, in that order; junction bases with no gene match: 7. The CDR3 is made up of 14 amino acids.

The chain has TRBV20-1 and TRBJ2-3, with TRBD2 matching over 9 bases. There are 15 residues in the CDR3. CDR1 is DFQATT and CDR2 is SNEGSKA in the germline V gene (reference sequence). V trimming: 6 bases; J trimming: 5 bases; junction bases outside the gene matches: 12. The CDR3 region is CSAIRSSGMGDTQYF. In DNA form, the CDR3 reads TGCAGTGCCATCAGATCTAGCGGGATGGGAGATACGCAGTATTTT.

This clonotype occurred a few times. The V gene is TRBV5-1, the J gene TRBJ1-4; a weak D match, TRBD1 (5 bases). The V gene's germline CDR1 is SGHRS and CDR2 YFSETQ. The CDR3 runs 15 residues. V lost 4 bases to trimming and J lost 8 bases, with 18 bases between them. DNA for the CDR3: TGCGCCAGCAGCCCCGGGACCTACGGCGCCGAAAAACTGTTTTTT. It codes for CASSPGTYGAEKLFF. The full variable domain, in which reference TRBV5-1 and TRBJ1-4 provide the parts outside the CDR3, is KAGVTQTPRYLIKTRGQQVTLSCSPISGHRSVSWYQQTPGQGLQFLFEYFSETQRNKGNFPGRFSGRQFSNSRSEMNVSTLELGDSALYLCASSPGTYGAEKLFFGSGTQLSVL.

This clonotype was found a few times. This rearrangement joins TRBV30 to TRBJ2-1; the D gene is possibly TRBD2 (6 bases). Germline V gene sequence: CDR1 GTSNPN, CDR2 SVGIG (reference sequence). There are 13 residues in the CDR3. Trimming cost V 0 bases and J 12 bases, with 15 bases left between them. The CDR3: CAWSVRSGGSQFF. The CDR3 coding sequence is TGTGCCTGGAGTGTAAGGTCCGGGGGTTCGCAGTTCTTC.

This clonotype came up many times. The chain employs TRBV7-9 and TRBJ2-3, with D tentatively TRBD1 (6 bases). Trimming removed 4 bases at V and 3 bases at J, with 20 bases between. Per the germline V gene, CDR1 is SEHNR and CDR2 is FQNEAQ (reference sequence). The CDR3 covers 17 residues. CDR3 DNA sequence: TGTGCCAGCAGCTCTTGGAGGACAGTCCGAAGGACAGATACGCAGTATTTT. The encoded protein is CASSSWRTVRRTDTQYF.